The rows below give T cell receptor beta chains drawn from one sample of a study of blood T cell repertoires in COVID-19. Profiled with immunoSEQ multiplex PCR; TCRdb holds only in-frame clones, not every one. The sample holds around 140,000 clones, roughly 90% seen once. The sample taken for sequencing was peripheral blood. Every receptor here comes from an older man with acute or convalescent COVID-19. Both conserved end residues are part of each CDR3. A D gene is named only where the DNA matches it firmly. Only some rows state a clone size, as once, few, many or a class for expanded clones.

NA	TRBV7-9	16	NA	TRBJ2-7	TGTGCCAGCAGCTTAGCGCCGGGACATGAATACTACGAGCAGTACTTC	CASSLAPGHEYYEQYF
NA	TRBV12-3/TRBV12-4	13	TRBD2	TRBJ2-5	TGTGCCAGCAGTTTAGGGCCGGGGGGGACCCAGTACTTC	CASSLGPGGTQYF
NA	TRBV29-1	11	TRBD1	TRBJ1-2	TGCAGCGCCGGGGACAGCTATGGCTACACCTTC	CSAGDSYGYTF
once	TRBV19	15	TRBD1	TRBJ1-2	TGTGCCAGTAGTATGGGACAGGGAGAACTATGGGGCTACACCTTC	CASSMGQGELWGYTF
NA	TRBV28	15	NA	TRBJ1-3	TGTGCCAGCAGTTTTTGGTCAGGGGCTGGAAACACCATATATTTT	CASSFWSGAGNTIYF
NA	TRBV9	15	TRBD1	TRBJ1-1	TGTGCCAGCAGCGCTACAGGGGCCCCGAACACTGAAGCTTTCTTT	CASSATGAPNTEAFF
NA	TRBV20-1	11	NA	TRBJ1-1	TGCAGTGCCAAGCAGAACACTGAAGCTTTCTTT	CSAKQNTEAFF
NA	TRBV21-1	16	NA	TRBJ1-1	TGTGCCAGCAGCAAAACGGGACAGGGTTTGAACACTGAAGCTTTCTTT	CASSKTGQGLNTEAFF
once	TRBV10-3	12	NA	TRBJ2-3	TGTGCCATCGGCAGGGGGGAAGATACGCAGTATTTT	CAIGRGEDTQYF
once	TRBV2	15	TRBD1	TRBJ1-2	TGTGCCAGCAGGAATACCGCAGGGGGCGACTATGGCTACACCTTC	CASRNTAGGDYGYTF
NA	TRBV6-2/TRBV6-3	14	NA	TRBJ1-2	TGTGCCAGCAGTTACGCGGGGACTAACTATGGCTACACCTTC	CASSYAGTNYGYTF
NA	TRBV7-2	14	TRBD1	TRBJ1-1	TGTGCCAGCAGCCCCACCGGGACAGGCGCCTACGCTTTCTTT	CASSPTGTGAYAFF
NA	TRBV2	14	NA	TRBJ1-6	TGTGCCAGCAGTGGTCAGACAGTAAATTCACCCCTCCACTTT	CASSGQTVNSPLHF